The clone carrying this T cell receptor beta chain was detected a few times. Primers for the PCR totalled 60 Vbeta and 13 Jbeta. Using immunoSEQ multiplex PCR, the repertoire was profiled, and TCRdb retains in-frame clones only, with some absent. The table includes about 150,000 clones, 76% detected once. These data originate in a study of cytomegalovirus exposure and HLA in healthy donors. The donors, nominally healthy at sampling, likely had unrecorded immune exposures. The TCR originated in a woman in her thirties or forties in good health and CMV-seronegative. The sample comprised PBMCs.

CDR3 DNA: TGTGCCAGTTCGGAGGGTTTAAACTATGGCTACACCTTC. It codes for CASSEGLNYGYTF. The chain has TRBV19 and TRBJ1-2; D is undetermined. This CDR3 is 13 amino acids long. The V and J ends lost 8 bases and 2 bases respectively, with 12 bases between them. Germline CDR1 reads LNHDA; CDR2 reads SQIVND (reference sequence). Supplemented by reference TRBV19 and TRBJ1-2, the full variable domain reads DGGITQSPKYLFRKEGQNVTLSCEQNLNHDAMYWYRQDPGQGLRLIYYSQIVNDFQKGDIAEGYSVSREKKESFPLTVTSAQKNPTAFYLCASSEGLNYGYTFGSGTRLTVV.